Following are 24 T cell receptor beta chains from one sample sequenced in a study of blood T cell repertoires in COVID-19. The protocol was immunoSEQ multiplex PCR, while the TCRdb copy is restricted to in-frame clones and leaves out a portion. The sample consists of fewer than 150,000 clones, roughly 83% of them appearing once. The sequencing sample was made of peripheral blood. These receptors all come from a woman aged 45-59 years with acute or convalescent COVID-19.

The chain has TRBV3-1 (or the pseudogene TRBV3-2) and TRBJ1-3; the D is unclear. This CDR3 region has 16 residues. Per the germline V gene, CDR1 is LGHDT and CDR2 is YNNKEL (reference sequence). Deletions cut 4 bases from V and 0 bases from J, with 13 bases between. CDR3 in DNA: TGTGCCAGCAGCCTATTTTCCACTCTCTCTGGAAACACCATATATTTT. It codes for CASSLFSTLSGNTIYF.

The gene calls are TRBV6-5 and TRBJ2-1; D is unresolved. This CDR3 region has 12 residues. Between the trimmed V and J ends, which lost 0 bases and 10 bases, there was a span of 7 bases. Germline CDR1 and CDR2: MNHEY and SVGAGI. The CDR3 DNA reads as TGTGCCAGCAGTTACTCAGGAGCCGAGCAGTTCTTC. It codes for CASSYSGAEQFF.

The chain joins TRBV5-4 to TRBJ1-5, with 10 bases lining up with TRBD1. V dropped 5 bases and J dropped 4; count of bases not matched to a gene: 6. Germline V gives CDR1 SGHNT, CDR2 YYREEE (reference sequence). CDR3 length: 15 amino acids. The CDR3 sequence: CASSLDRGQNQPQHF. In nucleotides, the CDR3 is TGTGCCAGCAGTCTAGACAGGGGGCAAAATCAGCCCCAGCATTTT.

This clone was picked up a small number of times. V and J are TRBV7-9 and TRBJ1-1; no firm D call. The V gene's germline CDR1 is SEHNR and CDR2 FQNEAQ (reference sequence). The CDR3 is 13 residues long. The V gene lost 5 bases and the J gene lost 6 bases, with 13 bases spanning the gap. The CDR3 bases are TGTGCCAGCAGCGTCCCCCCCGGGTCTGAAGCTTTCTTT. Its translation is CASSVPPGSEAFF.

This chain connects TRBV3-1 (or the pseudogene TRBV3-2) to TRBJ1-1, with a possible D match to TRBD1 (6 bases). This CDR3 spans 15 amino acids. Germline V gene sequence: CDR1 LGHDT, CDR2 YNNKEL (reference sequence). The V end lost 0 bases, the J end lost 1 base, and 9 bases lay between the germline ends. Here the CDR3 DNA reads TGTGCCAGCAGCCAAGATTGGACAGAGAACACTGAAGCTTTCTTT. It is translated as CASSQDWTENTEAFF.

The rearrangement uses TRBV6-5 and TRBJ1-2, with TRBD1 matching over 9 bases. V trimming: 10 bases; J trimming: 5 bases; junction bases outside the gene matches: 14. The CDR3 has 15 amino acids. Per germline, CDR1 MNHEY and CDR2 SVGAGI. The CDR3 here is CATKTGTGMGYGYTF. CDR3 bases: TGTGCCACCAAAACCGGGACAGGGATGGGGTATGGCTACACCTTC.

The chain is built from TRBV7-2 and TRBJ2-1; D is possibly TRBD1 (6 bases). Germline values: CDR1 SGHTA, CDR2 FQGNSA. This CDR3 has 14 amino acids. The V and J ends lost 5 bases and 6 bases respectively, with 14 bases between them. The CDR3 loop is CASSPNRAANEQFF. CDR3 DNA: TGTGCCAGCAGCCCAAACAGGGCGGCCAATGAGCAGTTCTTC.

For this clone: This specimen includes other DNA sequences encoding the same CDR3. V and J are TRBV19 and TRBJ2-5, with 8 bases fitting TRBD1. The CDR3 runs 14 residues. Germline CDR1 reads LNHDA; CDR2 reads SQIVND (reference sequence). J lost 5 bases, V lost 3 bases, and 5 bases had no gene match. The CDR3 sequence is CASSIAGGGETQYF. CDR3 nucleotides: TGTGCCAGTAGTATTGCAGGGGGCGGGGAGACCCAGTACTTC.

The chain combines TRBV24-1 with TRBJ2-1; D perhaps matches TRBD1 (6 bases). There are 19 residues in the CDR3. CDR1 and CDR2 (germline): KGHDR, SFDVKD. Trimming took 7 bases from V and 0 from J, leaving 24 bases between them. CDR3 in amino acids: CATSPNRDKIRHSYNEQFF. The DNA of the CDR3 is TGTGCCACCAGCCCAAACCGGGACAAAATTCGCCACTCCTACAATGAGCAGTTCTTC.

As for this clone: This sample also contains other DNA sequences that code for the same CDR3. CDR3 sequence (DNA): TGTGCCAGCAGGCGGACAGGGGGAGAGGGCTACACCTTC. Encoded protein: CASRRTGGEGYTF. The chain couples TRBV27 to TRBJ1-2; 10 bases are shared with TRBD1. This CDR3 is built from 13 residues. The V segment lost 6 bases and the J segment 8 bases; nucleotides outside the gene matches: 6. CDR1 is MNHEY, CDR2 SMNVEV, per germline (reference sequence).

This rearrangement joins TRBV12-3 or TRBV12-4 to TRBJ1-2, with 8 bases fitting TRBD1. The CDR3 contains 12 residues. Trimming removed 9 bases from V and 5 bases from J; junction bases left unmatched: 5. For the CDR3, the DNA is TGTGCCAGTTGGACAGGGATTTATGGCTACACCTTC. It specifies CASWTGIYGYTF.

The chain links TRBV19 to TRBJ1-1, with 10 bases matching TRBD1. The V gene's germline CDR1 is LNHDA and CDR2 SQIVND (reference sequence). This CDR3 has 14 amino acids. With V trimmed by 5 bases and J by 7 bases, 7 bases remained unmatched. Here the CDR3 DNA reads TGTGCCAGTAGTGTGACGGGACAGGGGAGTGAAGCTTTCTTT. Protein product: CASSVTGQGSEAFF.

The J gene is TRBJ2-7, the V gene TRBV2, with TRBD2 matching 9 bases. V trimming: 2 bases; J trimming: 1 base; junction bases outside the gene matches: 3. The CDR3 is 15 residues long. Germline CDR1 SNHLY, CDR2 FYNNEI. The CDR3 spells CASSESSGDSYEQYF. The CDR3 bases are TGTGCCAGCAGTGAATCTAGCGGGGATTCCTACGAGCAGTACTTC. Looking up the rest from reference TRBV2 and TRBJ2-7 gives the full variable domain: EPEVTQTPSHQVTQMGQEVILRCVPISNHLYFYWYRQILGQKVEFLVSFYNNEISEKSEIFDDQFSVERPDGSNFTLKIRSTKLEDSAMYFCASSESSGDSYEQYFGPGTRLTVT.

On this clone itself: The sample has other DNA sequences that encode this CDR3 too. This chain links TRBV7-2 with TRBJ1-2; tentative D call: TRBD1 (5 bases). CDR3 length: 14 residues. In germline, CDR1 is SGHTA, CDR2 FQGNSA. Trimming took 0 bases from V and 6 from J, leaving 11 bases between them. CDR3 bases: TGTGCCAGCAGCTTAGCCCGGTGGGGGGATGGCTACACCTTC. Protein product: CASSLARWGDGYTF.

The rearrangement joins TRBV7-9 to TRBJ1-6; tentative D call: TRBD1 (6 bases). The CDR3 sequence is 17 residues long. Trimming took off 1 base at V and 8 bases at J, with 18 bases between the two ends. The germline CDR1 and CDR2 sequences are SEHNR and FQNEAQ (reference sequence). CDR3 in amino acids: CASSLEGGARGDSPLHF. Written as DNA, the CDR3 is TGTGCCAGCAGCTTAGAAGGTGGGGCCAGGGGTGATTCACCCCTCCACTTT.

This clone was seen only a few times. The same CDR3 arises from other DNA sequences in this sample as well. The rearrangement uses TRBV30 and TRBJ1-6; 7 bases are shared with TRBD1. Germline V lookup: CDR1 GTSNPN, CDR2 SVGIG (reference sequence). CDR3 length: 16 amino acids. Trimming removed 2 bases from V and 0 bases from J; junction bases left unmatched: 4. The CDR3 here is CAWSRDSLSYNSPLHF. CDR3 nucleotides: TGTGCCTGGAGTCGGGACAGCCTCTCCTATAATTCACCCCTCCACTTT.

This sequence joins TRBV6-1 and TRBJ2-6; tentatively, D is TRBD2 (6 bases). The germline V and J ends were trimmed by 3 bases and 0 bases, with 12 bases remaining between them. CDR3 length: 17 amino acids. CDR1 MNHNS and CDR2 SASEGT come from the germline V gene. The CDR3 sequence is CASSDGSGVSGANVLTF. DNA of the CDR3: TGTGCCAGCAGTGACGGTTCGGGGGTCTCTGGGGCCAACGTCCTGACTTTC.

The rearrangement joins TRBV5-6 to TRBJ1-5; the D is unclear. The V end was cut by 4 bases, the J end by 1 base, with 12 bases between. The CDR3 totals 15 residues. CDR1 SGHDT and CDR2 YYEEEE come from the germline V gene. Here the CDR3 reads CASSLLGPSNQPQHF. The CDR3 coding sequence is TGTGCCAGCAGCCTCCTTGGCCCCAGCAATCAGCCCCAGCATTTT. The whole variable domain, remainder taken from reference TRBV5-6 and TRBJ1-5, is DAGVTQSPTHLIKTRGQQVTLRCSPKSGHDTVSWYQQALGQGPQFIFQYYEEEERQRGNFPDRFSGHQFPNYSSELNVNALLLGDSALYLCASSLLGPSNQPQHFGDGTRLSIL.

The chain combines TRBV10-3 with TRBJ2-3; D remains ambiguous. The CDR3 sequence is 14 residues long. Trimming removed 3 bases from V and 5 bases from J, with 12 bases in between. Germline assignment: CDR1 ENHRY and CDR2 SYGVKD. The CDR3 region has the DNA TGTGCCATCAGTGACCGGAAAGAGGTAGATACGCAGTATTTT. Protein product: CAISDRKEVDTQYF.

The chain is built from TRBV27 and TRBJ1-2, with 9 bases aligning to TRBD1. Germline V lookup: CDR1 MNHEY, CDR2 SMNVEV (reference sequence). Unmatched junction bases numbered 6, after V lost 5 bases and J lost 8 bases. The CDR3 has 13 residues. The CDR3 reads CASSPHTGGGYTF. As DNA, the CDR3 is TGTGCCAGCAGTCCACACACAGGGGGCGGCTACACCTTC.

The chain combines TRBV5-5 with TRBJ1-6; tentatively, D is TRBD1 (5 bases). Trimming removed 4 bases at V and 7 bases at J, with 15 bases between. Germline values: CDR1 SGHKS, CDR2 YYEKEE (reference sequence). The CDR3 consists of 15 residues. CDR3 in amino acids: CASSLTGTLNSPLHF. The CDR3 nucleotides read TGTGCCAGCAGCCTAACCGGGACTTTAAATTCACCCCTCCACTTT.

The chain joins TRBV11-2 to TRBJ2-1, with 11 bases that match TRBD2. This CDR3 contains 15 residues. The trim removed 5 bases at V and 8 bases at J, leaving 8 bases unmatched. The germline V gene encodes CDR1 SGHAT and CDR2 FQNNGV. CDR3 sequence reads: CASSLNSGGAYEQFF. CDR3 nucleotide sequence: TGTGCCAGCAGCCTAAATAGCGGGGGGGCCTATGAGCAGTTCTTC. Complete variable domain (other parts from reference TRBV11-2 and TRBJ2-1): EAGVAQSPRYKIIEKRQSVAFWCNPISGHATLYWYQQILGQGPKLLIQFQNNGVVDDSQLPKDRFSAERLKGVDSTLKIQPAKLEDSAVYLCASSLNSGGAYEQFFGPGTRLTVL.

The chain combines TRBV19 with TRBJ1-6, with D possibly matching TRBD1 (6 bases). The length of the CDR3 is 17 residues. The germline V and J ends were trimmed by 3 bases and 0 bases, with 12 bases remaining between them. Germline CDR1 and CDR2: LNHDA and SQIVND (reference sequence). The CDR3: CASSIGQFSSYNSPLHF. DNA for the CDR3: TGTGCCAGTAGTATCGGACAGTTTTCCTCCTATAATTCACCCCTCCACTTT. Combining the CDR3 with reference TRBV19 and TRBJ1-6 gives the whole variable domain DGGITQSPKYLFRKEGQNVTLSCEQNLNHDAMYWYRQDPGQGLRLIYYSQIVNDFQKGDIAEGYSVSREKKESFPLTVTSAQKNPTAFYLCASSIGQFSSYNSPLHFGNGTRLTVT.

The chain couples TRBV4-1 to TRBJ1-3, with TRBD1 identical over 9 bases. J lost 2 bases, V lost 8 bases, and 7 bases had no gene match. Germline CDR1 is MGHRA and CDR2 is YSYEKL. This CDR3 is 15 amino acids long. The CDR3 coding sequence is TGCGCCAGCGGGTCGGGACAGGGTCCTGGAAACACCATATATTTT. It encodes CASGSGQGPGNTIYF.